This T cell receptor (beta chain) was sequenced in a study of tissue T cells after allogeneic stem cell transplantation. In germline, CDR1 is SGHSN, CDR2 HYEKVE. Trimming left V 0 bases short and J 0 bases short, with 3 bases between. The CDR3 is 13 amino acids. The protocol was immunoSEQ multiplex PCR, while the TCRdb copy is restricted to in-frame clones and leaves out a portion. Of a few thousand clones listed, less than 50% are singletons. Indicated time point: mouse harvest day 14 after allogeneic transplant. The graft held 10^6 splenic CD5+ T cells and 10^7 T-cell-depleted bone marrow cells. As concerns this clone: Gene names denote mouse genes. The read halts 1 residue ahead of the CDR3 end, with the missing end drawn from the germline J gene.

The receptor was derived from a female BALB/c mouse given C57BL/6 T cells with graft-versus-host disease after an allogeneic hematopoietic cell transplant. Sequenced input: gut tissue. This chain uses TRBV12-1 with TRBJ2-3, with D unresolved. The CDR3 loop is CASSLVSAETLYF. The DNA read from the CDR3 is TGTGCCAGCTCTCTCGTAAGTGCAGAAACGCTGTAT. The variable domain in full, with the rest retrieved from reference TRBV12-1 and TRBJ2-3, is DSGVVQSPRHIIKEKGGRSVLTCIPISGHSNVVWYQQTLGKELKFLIQHYEKVERDKGFLPSRFSVQQFDDYHSEMNMSALELEDSAMYFCASSLVSAETLYFGSGTRLTVL.